This T cell receptor beta chain derives from a study of human versus mouse CDR3 diversity and MHC coevolution. As concerns this clone: Germline and junction disagree at one end, which may indicate a read error. This sample also contains other DNA sequences that code for the same CDR3.

There are 15 residues in the CDR3. Germline CDR1 is MNHNY and CDR2 is SVGAGI (reference sequence). Assay used: immunoSEQ multiplex PCR; TCRdb lists only in-frame clones, some missing. The table lists tens of thousands of clones, roughly 94% of them singletons. This TCR came from a person in their sixties or seventies in good health. The chain recombines TRBV6-6 with TRBJ1-1; 8 bases match TRBD1. The sample taken for sequencing was naive CD4+ T cells from blood. This sample's subset: CD45RO-negative CD62L-positive naive CD4 T cells. The CDR3 sequence is CASSYSATGDTEAFF. The CDR3 DNA reads TGTGCCAGCAGTTACTCCGCGACAGGGGACACTGAGGCTTTCTTT.